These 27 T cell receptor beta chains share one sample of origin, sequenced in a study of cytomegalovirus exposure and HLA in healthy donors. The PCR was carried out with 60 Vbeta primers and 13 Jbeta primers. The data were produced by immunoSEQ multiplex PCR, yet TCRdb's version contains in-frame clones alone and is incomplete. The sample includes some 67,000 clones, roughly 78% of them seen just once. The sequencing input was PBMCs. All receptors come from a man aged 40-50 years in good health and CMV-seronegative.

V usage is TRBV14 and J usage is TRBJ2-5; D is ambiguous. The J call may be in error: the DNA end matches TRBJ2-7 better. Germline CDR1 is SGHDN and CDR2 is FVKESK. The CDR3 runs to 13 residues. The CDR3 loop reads CASRPMGLYEQYF. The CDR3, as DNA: TGTGCCAGCAGGCCCATGGGCTTATACGAGCAGTACTTC.

Here the CDR3 reads CASSPKLWGEGETQYF. CDR3 DNA: TGTGCCAGCAGCCCCAAGCTGTGGGGGGAAGGGGAGACCCAGTACTTC. The chain uses TRBV11-2 and TRBJ2-5, with D possibly matching TRBD2 (6 bases). Between the trimmed V and J ends, which lost 5 bases and 5 bases, there was a span of 21 bases. The CDR3 has 16 amino acids. The V gene's germline CDR1 is SGHAT and CDR2 FQNNGV. The full variable domain, completed using reference TRBV11-2 and TRBJ2-5, is EAGVAQSPRYKIIEKRQSVAFWCNPISGHATLYWYQQILGQGPKLLIQFQNNGVVDDSQLPKDRFSAERLKGVDSTLKIQPAKLEDSAVYLCASSPKLWGEGETQYFGPGTRLLVL.

The CDR3 coding sequence is TGTGCCAGCAGTCCCGCAGGGGCGGGAGGTAACAATGAGCAGTTCTTC. Amino acid sequence: CASSPAGAGGNNEQFF. The chain recombines TRBV28 with TRBJ2-1; 8 nucleotides align to TRBD2. The CDR3 loop spans 16 amino acids. The V gene end was trimmed by 5 bases and the J gene end by 5 bases; junction bases not matched to a gene: 11. Germline CDR1 and CDR2: MDHEN and SYDVKM. Based on the CDR3 plus reference TRBV28 and TRBJ2-1, the full variable domain is DVKVTQSSRYLVKRTGEKVFLECVQDMDHENMFWYRQDPGLGLRLIYFSYDVKMKEKGDIPEGYSVSREKKERFSLILESASTNQTSMYLCASSPAGAGGNNEQFFGPGTRLTVL.

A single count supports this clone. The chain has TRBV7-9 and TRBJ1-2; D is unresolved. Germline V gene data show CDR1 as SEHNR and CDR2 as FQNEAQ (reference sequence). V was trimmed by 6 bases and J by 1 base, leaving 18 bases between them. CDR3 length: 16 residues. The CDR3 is CASSSSRGGFNYGYTF. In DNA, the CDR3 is TGTGCCAGCAGTTCGTCAAGAGGAGGATTTAACTATGGCTACACCTTC.

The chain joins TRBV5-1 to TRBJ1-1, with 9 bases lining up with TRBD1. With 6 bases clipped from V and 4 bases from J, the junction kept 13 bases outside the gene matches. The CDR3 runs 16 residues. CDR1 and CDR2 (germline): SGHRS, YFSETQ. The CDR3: CASMREHGTGLTEAFF. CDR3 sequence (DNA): TGCGCCAGCATGAGGGAGCATGGGACAGGGCTCACTGAAGCTTTCTTT.

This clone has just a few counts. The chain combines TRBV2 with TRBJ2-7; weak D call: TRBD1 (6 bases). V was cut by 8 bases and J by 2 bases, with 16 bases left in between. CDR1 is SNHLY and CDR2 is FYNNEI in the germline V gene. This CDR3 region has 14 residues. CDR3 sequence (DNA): TGTGCCAGCCGAGGACAGAAGATGACCTACGAGCAGTACTTC. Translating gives CASRGQKMTYEQYF.

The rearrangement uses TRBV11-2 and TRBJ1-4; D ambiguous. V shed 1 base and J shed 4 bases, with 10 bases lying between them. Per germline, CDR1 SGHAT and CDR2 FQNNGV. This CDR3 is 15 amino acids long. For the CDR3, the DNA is TGTGCCAGCAGCTTAGCAGCAGGTTATAATGAAAAACTGTTTTTT. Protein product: CASSLAAGYNEKLFF.

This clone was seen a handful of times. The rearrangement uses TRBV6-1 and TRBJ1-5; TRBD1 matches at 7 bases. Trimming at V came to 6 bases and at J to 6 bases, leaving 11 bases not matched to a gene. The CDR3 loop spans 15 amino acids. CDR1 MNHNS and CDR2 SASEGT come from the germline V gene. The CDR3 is CASRLDRDTSQPQHF. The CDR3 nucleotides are TGTGCCAGCAGACTCGACAGGGACACGAGTCAGCCCCAGCATTTT.

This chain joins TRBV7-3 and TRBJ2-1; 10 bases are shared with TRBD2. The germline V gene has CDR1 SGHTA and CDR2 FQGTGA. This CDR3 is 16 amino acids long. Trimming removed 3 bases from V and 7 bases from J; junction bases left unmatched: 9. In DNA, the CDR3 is TGTGCCAGCAGCTTGGGAGCGGGGGGGCCTGGGAATGAGCAGTTCTTC. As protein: CASSLGAGGPGNEQFF.

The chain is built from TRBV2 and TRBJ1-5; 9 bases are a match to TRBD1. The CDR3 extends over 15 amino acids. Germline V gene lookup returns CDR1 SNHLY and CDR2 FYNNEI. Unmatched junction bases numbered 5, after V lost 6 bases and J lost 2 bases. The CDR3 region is CASRRTGDGNQPQHF. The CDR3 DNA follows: TGTGCCAGCAGAAGGACAGGGGACGGCAATCAGCCCCAGCATTTT.

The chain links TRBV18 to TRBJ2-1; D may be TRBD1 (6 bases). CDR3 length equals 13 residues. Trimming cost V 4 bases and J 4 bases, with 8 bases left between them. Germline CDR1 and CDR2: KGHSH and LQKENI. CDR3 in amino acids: CASSQGEYNEQFF. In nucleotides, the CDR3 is TGTGCCAGCTCACAGGGGGAGTACAATGAGCAGTTCTTC.

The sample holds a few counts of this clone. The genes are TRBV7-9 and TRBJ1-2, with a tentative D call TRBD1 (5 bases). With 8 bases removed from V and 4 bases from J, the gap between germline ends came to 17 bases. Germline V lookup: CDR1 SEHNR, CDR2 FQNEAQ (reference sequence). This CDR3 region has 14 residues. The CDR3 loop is CASVDPTGFYGYTF. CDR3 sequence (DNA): TGTGCCAGCGTAGATCCCACAGGTTTCTATGGCTACACCTTC. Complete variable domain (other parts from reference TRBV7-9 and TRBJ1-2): DTGVSQNPRHKITKRGQNVTFRCDPISEHNRLYWYRQTLGQGPEFLTYFQNEAQLEKSRLLSDRFSAERPKGSFSTLEIQRTEQGDSAMYLCASVDPTGFYGYTFGSGTRLTVV.

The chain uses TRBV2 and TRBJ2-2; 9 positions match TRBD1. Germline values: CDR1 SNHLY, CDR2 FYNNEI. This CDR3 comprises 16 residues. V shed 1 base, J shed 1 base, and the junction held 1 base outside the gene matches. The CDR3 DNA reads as TGTGCCAGCAGTGAAGAGGGACAGGGGAACACCGGGGAGCTGTTTTTT. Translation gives CASSEEGQGNTGELFF. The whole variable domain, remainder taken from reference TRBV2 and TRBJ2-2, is EPEVTQTPSHQVTQMGQEVILRCVPISNHLYFYWYRQILGQKVEFLVSFYNNEISEKSEIFDDQFSVERPDGSNFTLKIRSTKLEDSAMYFCASSEEGQGNTGELFFGEGSRLTVL.

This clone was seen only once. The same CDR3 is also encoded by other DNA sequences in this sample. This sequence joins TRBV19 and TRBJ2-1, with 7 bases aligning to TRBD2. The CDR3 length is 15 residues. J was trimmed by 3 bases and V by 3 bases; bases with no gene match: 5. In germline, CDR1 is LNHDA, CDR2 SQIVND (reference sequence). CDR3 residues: CASSIGGSLYNEQFF. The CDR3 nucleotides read TGTGCCAGTAGTATTGGCGGGAGCCTCTACAATGAGCAGTTCTTC.

The CDR3, as DNA: TGCGCCAGCAGCCCAGAAGCGAACACCGGGGAGCTGTTTTTT. Amino acid sequence: CASSPEANTGELFF. The chain joins TRBV5-1 to TRBJ2-2, with D unresolved. There are 14 residues in the CDR3. V lost 4 bases and J lost 0, with 7 bases in between. CDR1 is SGHRS and CDR2 is YFSETQ in the germline V gene.

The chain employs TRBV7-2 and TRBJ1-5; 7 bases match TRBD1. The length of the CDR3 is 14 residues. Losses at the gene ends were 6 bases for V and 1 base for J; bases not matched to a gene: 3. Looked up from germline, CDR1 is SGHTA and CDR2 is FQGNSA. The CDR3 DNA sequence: TGTGCCAGCAGTCAACAGGGGAGCAATCAGCCCCAGCATTTT. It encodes CASSQQGSNQPQHF.

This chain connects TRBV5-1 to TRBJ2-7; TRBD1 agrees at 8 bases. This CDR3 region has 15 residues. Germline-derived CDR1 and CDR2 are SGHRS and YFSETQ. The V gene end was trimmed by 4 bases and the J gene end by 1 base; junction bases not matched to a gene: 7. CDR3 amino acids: CASSLGQERSYEQYF. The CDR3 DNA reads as TGCGCCAGCAGCCTGGGACAGGAGAGATCCTACGAGCAGTACTTC.

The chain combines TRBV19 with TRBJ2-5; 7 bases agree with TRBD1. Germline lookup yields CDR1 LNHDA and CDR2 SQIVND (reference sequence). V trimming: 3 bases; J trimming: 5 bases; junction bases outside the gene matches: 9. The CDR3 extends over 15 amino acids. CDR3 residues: CASSIGQGETETQYF. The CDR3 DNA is TGTGCCAGTAGTATTGGGCAGGGGGAAACGGAGACCCAGTACTTC.

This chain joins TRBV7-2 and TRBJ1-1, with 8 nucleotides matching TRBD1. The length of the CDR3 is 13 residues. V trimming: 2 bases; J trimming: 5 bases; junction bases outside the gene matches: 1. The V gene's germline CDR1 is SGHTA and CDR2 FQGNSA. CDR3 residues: CASSLRTGTEAFF. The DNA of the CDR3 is TGTGCCAGCAGCTTAAGGACAGGGACTGAAGCTTTCTTT.

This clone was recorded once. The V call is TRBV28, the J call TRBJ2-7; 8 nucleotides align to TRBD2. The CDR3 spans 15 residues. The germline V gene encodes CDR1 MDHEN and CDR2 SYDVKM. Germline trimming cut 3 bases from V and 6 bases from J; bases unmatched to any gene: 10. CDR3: CASSLAASGGSEQYF. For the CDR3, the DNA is TGTGCCAGCAGTTTGGCGGCTTCGGGGGGGAGCGAGCAGTACTTC.

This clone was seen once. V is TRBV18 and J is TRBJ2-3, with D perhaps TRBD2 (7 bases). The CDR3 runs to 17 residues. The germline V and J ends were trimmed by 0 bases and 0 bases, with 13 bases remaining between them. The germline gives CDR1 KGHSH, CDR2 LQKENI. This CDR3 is CASSPPGGGSSTDTQYF. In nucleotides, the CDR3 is TGTGCCAGCTCACCACCGGGGGGCGGGAGCAGCACAGATACGCAGTATTTT.

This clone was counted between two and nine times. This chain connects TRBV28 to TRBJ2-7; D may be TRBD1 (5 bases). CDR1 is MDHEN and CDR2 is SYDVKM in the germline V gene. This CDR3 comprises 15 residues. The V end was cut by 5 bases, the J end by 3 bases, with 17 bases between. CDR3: CASSPSWGSHYEQYF. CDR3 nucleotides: TGTGCCAGCAGTCCCTCTTGGGGCAGCCACTACGAGCAGTACTTC.

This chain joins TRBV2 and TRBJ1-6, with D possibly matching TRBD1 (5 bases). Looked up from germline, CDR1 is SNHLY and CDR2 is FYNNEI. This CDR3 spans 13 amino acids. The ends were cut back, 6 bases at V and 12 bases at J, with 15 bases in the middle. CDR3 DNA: TGTGCCAGCAGGGCCTCAGGGCAAGTACCCCTCCACTTT. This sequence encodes CASRASGQVPLHF. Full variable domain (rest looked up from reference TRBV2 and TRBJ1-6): EPEVTQTPSHQVTQMGQEVILRCVPISNHLYFYWYRQILGQKVEFLVSFYNNEISEKSEIFDDQFSVERPDGSNFTLKIRSTKLEDSAMYFCASRASGQVPLHFGNGTRLTVT.

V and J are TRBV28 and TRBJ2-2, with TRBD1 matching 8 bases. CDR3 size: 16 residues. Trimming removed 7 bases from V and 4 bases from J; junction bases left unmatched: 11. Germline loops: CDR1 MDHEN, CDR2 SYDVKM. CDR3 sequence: CASTPPGRGRTGELFF. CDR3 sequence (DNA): TGTGCCAGCACCCCCCCGGGCAGGGGGCGCACCGGGGAGCTGTTTTTT.

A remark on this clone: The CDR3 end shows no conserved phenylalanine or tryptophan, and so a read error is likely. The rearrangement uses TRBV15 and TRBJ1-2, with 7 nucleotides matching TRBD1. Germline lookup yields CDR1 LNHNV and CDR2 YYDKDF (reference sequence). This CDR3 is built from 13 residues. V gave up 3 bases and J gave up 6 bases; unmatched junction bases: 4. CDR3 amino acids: CATSRGQFDGYTS. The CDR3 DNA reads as TGTGCCACCAGCAGGGGACAGTTTGATGGCTACACCTCC.

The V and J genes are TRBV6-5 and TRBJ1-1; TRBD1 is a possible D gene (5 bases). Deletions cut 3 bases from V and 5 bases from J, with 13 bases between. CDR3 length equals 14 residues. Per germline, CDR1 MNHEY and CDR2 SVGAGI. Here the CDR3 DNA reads TGTGCCAGCAGTTATAGGGAGCGGGGGACTGAAGCTTTCTTT. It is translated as CASSYRERGTEAFF.

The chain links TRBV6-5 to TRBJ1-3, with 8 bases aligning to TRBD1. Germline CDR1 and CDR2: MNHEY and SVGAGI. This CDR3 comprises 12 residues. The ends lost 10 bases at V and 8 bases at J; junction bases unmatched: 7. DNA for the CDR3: TGTGCCACGAATGGACAGGGAGACACCATATATTTT. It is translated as CATNGQGDTIYF.